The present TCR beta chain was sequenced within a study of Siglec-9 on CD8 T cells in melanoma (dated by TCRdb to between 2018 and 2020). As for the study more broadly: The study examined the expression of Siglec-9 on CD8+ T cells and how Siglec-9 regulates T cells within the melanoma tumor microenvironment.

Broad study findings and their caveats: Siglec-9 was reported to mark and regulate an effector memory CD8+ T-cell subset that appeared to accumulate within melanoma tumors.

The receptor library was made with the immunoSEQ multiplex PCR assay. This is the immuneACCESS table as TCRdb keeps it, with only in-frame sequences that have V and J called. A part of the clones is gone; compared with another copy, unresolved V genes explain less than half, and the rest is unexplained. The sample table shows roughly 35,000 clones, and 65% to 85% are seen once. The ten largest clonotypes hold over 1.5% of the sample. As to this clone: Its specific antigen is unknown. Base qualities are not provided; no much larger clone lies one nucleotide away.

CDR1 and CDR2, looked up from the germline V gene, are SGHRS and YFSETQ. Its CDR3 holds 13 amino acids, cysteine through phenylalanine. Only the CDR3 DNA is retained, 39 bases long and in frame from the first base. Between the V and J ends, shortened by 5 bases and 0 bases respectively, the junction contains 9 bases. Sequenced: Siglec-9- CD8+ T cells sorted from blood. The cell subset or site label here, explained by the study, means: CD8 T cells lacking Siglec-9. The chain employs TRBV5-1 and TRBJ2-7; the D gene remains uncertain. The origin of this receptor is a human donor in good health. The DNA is TGCGCCAGCAGGCTGACGGCCTCCTACGAGCAGTACTTC. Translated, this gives CASRLTASYEQYF.